Following are 8 T cell receptor beta chains from one sample sequenced in a study of blood T cell repertoires in COVID-19. Measured with immunoSEQ multiplex PCR; TCRdb has only the in-frame clones, and not every one. The table has about 86,000 clones, almost 85% seen once. Sequenced sample: peripheral blood. These receptors all stem from a woman of 80 years or more with acute or convalescent COVID-19.

The chain recombines TRBV7-3 with TRBJ2-5, with 11 bases lining up with TRBD2. The germline gives CDR1 SGHTA, CDR2 FQGTGA. J was trimmed by 3 bases and V by 5 bases; bases with no gene match: 5. This CDR3 is 15 amino acids long. The CDR3 DNA sequence: TGTGCCAGCAGCATAGCGGGGGGGTTAAAAGAGACCCAGTACTTC. As protein: CASSIAGGLKETQYF.

The rearrangement links TRBV28 to TRBJ1-5; D gene ambiguous. Germline V gene lookup returns CDR1 MDHEN and CDR2 SYDVKM. Trimming took off 4 bases at V and 0 bases at J, with 13 bases between the two ends. This CDR3 spans 16 amino acids. The CDR3: CASSSDTAHSNQPQHF. The CDR3 region has the DNA TGTGCCAGCAGTTCCGACACGGCCCATAGCAATCAGCCCCAGCATTTT.

The chain has TRBV25-1 and TRBJ1-4, with a weak D call TRBD1 (5 bases). CDR3 size: 13 residues. Germline CDR1 MGHDK, CDR2 SYGVNS. Trimming cost V 3 bases and J 8 bases, with 10 bases left between them. The CDR3 protein is CASSEARGEKLFF. In DNA, the CDR3 is TGTGCCAGCAGTGAGGCCCGGGGGGAAAAACTGTTTTTT.

The rearrangement joins TRBV18 to TRBJ2-1; D remains ambiguous. Germline V gene sequence: CDR1 KGHSH, CDR2 LQKENI. This CDR3 region has 16 residues. V was trimmed by 5 bases and J by 1 base, leaving 15 bases between them. The CDR3 loop is CASSTLNTLSYNEQFF. The CDR3, as DNA: TGTGCCAGCTCAACCCTTAACACCTTATCCTACAATGAGCAGTTCTTC.

The chain is built from TRBV5-1 and TRBJ2-3; D ambiguous. The V gene lost 2 bases and the J gene lost 0 bases, with 10 bases spanning the gap. CDR1 is SGHRS, CDR2 YFSETQ, per germline. The CDR3 runs 15 residues. The CDR3 loop reads CASSFLGASTDTQYF. The CDR3 DNA reads TGCGCCAGCAGCTTTCTAGGCGCTAGCACAGATACGCAGTATTTT.

The gene calls are TRBV15 and TRBJ1-2; 9 bases are shared with TRBD1. V lost 6 bases and J lost 2; bases outside the gene matches: 4. CDR3 length: 14 amino acids. The germline V gene has CDR1 LNHNV and CDR2 YYDKDF (reference sequence). This CDR3 is CATRLQGANYGYTF. The DNA for the CDR3 is TGTGCCACCAGGTTACAGGGGGCGAACTATGGCTACACCTTC.

The gene calls are TRBV7-9 and TRBJ2-3; a weak D match, TRBD2 (6 bases). The CDR3 loop spans 15 amino acids. Trimming took 7 bases from V and 3 from J, leaving 17 bases between them. From germline, CDR1 is SEHNR and CDR2 FQNEAQ (reference sequence). CDR3 protein: CASIPTGVLTDTQYF. The CDR3 coding sequence is TGTGCCAGCATCCCGACGGGGGTTCTGACAGATACGCAGTATTTT.

The chain links TRBV5-1 to TRBJ1-4; TRBD1 agrees at 7 bases. V shed 0 bases, J shed 7 bases, and the junction held 9 bases outside the gene matches. Germline values: CDR1 SGHRS, CDR2 YFSETQ. The CDR3 is 16 amino acids. CDR3 DNA sequence: TGCGCCAGCAGCTTGGCCCAAGACAGGGTTCGTGAAAAACTGTTTTTT. Translation: CASSLAQDRVREKLFF.